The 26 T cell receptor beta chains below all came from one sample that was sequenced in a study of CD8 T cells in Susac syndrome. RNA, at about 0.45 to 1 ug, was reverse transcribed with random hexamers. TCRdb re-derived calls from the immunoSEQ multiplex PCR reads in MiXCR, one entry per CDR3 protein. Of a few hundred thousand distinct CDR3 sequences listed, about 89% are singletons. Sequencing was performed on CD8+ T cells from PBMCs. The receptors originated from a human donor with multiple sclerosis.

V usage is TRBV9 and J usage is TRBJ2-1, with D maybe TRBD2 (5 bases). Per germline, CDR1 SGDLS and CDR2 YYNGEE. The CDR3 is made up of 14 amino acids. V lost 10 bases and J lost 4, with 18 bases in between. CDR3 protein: CASNPARGYNEQFF. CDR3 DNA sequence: TGTGCCTCCAACCCAGCGAGAGGGTACAATGAGCAGTTCTTC. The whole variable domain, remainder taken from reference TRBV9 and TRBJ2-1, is DSGVTQTPKHLITATGQRVTLRCSPRSGDLSVYWYQQSLDQGLQFLIQYYNGEERAKGNILERFSAQQFPDLHSELNLSSLELGDSALYFCASNPARGYNEQFFGPGTRLTVL.

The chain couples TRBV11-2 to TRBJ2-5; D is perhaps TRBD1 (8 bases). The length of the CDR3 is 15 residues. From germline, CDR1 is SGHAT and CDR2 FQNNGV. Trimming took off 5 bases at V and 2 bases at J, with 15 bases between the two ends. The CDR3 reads CASSKTGGGQETQYF. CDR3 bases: TGTGCCAGCAGCAAAACAGGGGGGGGGCAAGAGACCCAGTACTTC. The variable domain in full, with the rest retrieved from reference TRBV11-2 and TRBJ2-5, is EAGVAQSPRYKIIEKRQSVAFWCNPISGHATLYWYQQILGQGPKLLIQFQNNGVVDDSQLPKDRFSAERLKGVDSTLKIQPAKLEDSAVYLCASSKTGGGQETQYFGPGTRLLVL.

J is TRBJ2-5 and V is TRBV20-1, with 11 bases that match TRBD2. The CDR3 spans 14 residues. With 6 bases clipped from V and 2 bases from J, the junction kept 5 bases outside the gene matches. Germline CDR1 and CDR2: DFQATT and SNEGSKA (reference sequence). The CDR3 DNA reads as TGCAGTGCCGCCAGACTAGCGGGACAAGAGACCCAGTACTTC. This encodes CSAARLAGQETQYF.

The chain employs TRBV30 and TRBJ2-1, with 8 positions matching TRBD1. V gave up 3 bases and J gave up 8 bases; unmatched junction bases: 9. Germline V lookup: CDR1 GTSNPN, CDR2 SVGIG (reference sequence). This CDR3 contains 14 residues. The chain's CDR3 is CAWRAATGVDEQFF. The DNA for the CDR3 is TGTGCCTGGAGAGCCGCGACAGGGGTCGATGAGCAGTTCTTC.

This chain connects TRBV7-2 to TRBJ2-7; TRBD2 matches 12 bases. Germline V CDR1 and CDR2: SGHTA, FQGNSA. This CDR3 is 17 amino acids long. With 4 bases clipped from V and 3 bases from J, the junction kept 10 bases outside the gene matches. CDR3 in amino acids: CASSSPLTSGSDYEQYF. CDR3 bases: TGTGCCAGCAGCTCGCCTCTGACTAGCGGGAGTGACTACGAGCAGTACTTC.

In nucleotides, the CDR3 is TGTGCCAGCAGCCGCCGACAGCAAGAGACCCAGTACTTC. It encodes CASSRRQQETQYF. This rearrangement joins TRBV3-1 to TRBJ2-5; tentatively, D is TRBD1 (5 bases). CDR3 length equals 13 residues. With 4 bases removed from V and 2 bases from J, the gap between germline ends came to 8 bases. From germline, CDR1 is LGHDT and CDR2 YNNKEL (reference sequence).

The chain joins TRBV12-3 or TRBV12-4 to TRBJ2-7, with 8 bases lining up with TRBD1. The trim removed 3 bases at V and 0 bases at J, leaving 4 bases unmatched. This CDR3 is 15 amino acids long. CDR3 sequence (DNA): TGTGCCAGCAGTTTGCTTGGACAGGGCTCCTACGAGCAGTACTTC. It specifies CASSLLGQGSYEQYF.

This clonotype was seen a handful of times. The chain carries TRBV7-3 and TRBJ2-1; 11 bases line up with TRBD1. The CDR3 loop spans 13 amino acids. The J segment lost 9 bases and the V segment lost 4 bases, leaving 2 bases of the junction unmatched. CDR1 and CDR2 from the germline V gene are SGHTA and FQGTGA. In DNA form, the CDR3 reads TGTGCCAGCAGCTCGGGACAGGGGGGTGAGCAGTTCTTC. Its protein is CASSSGQGGEQFF. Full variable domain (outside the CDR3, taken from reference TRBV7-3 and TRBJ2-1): GAGVSQTPSNKVTEKGKYVELRCDPISGHTALYWYRQSLGQGPEFLIYFQGTGAADDSGLPNDRFFAVRPEGSVSTLKIQRTERGDSAVYLCASSSGQGGEQFFGPGTRLTVL.

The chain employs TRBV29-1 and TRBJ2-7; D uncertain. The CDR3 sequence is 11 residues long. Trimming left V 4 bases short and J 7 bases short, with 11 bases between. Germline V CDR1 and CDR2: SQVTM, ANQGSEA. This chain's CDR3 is CSVGGLEEQYF. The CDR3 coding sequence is TGCAGCGTTGGAGGTCTAGAAGAGCAGTACTTC.

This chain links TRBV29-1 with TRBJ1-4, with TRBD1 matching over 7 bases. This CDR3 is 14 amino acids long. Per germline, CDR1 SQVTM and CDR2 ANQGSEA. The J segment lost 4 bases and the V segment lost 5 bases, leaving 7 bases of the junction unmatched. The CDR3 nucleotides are TGCAGCGTTTCCGGGACAGTCTTTAATGAAAAACTGTTTTTT. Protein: CSVSGTVFNEKLFF.

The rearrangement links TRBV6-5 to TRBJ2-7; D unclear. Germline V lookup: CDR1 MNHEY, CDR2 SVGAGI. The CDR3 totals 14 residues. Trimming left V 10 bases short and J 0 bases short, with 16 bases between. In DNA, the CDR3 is TGTGCCACCGAGCCCTGGCTAAACTCCTACGAGCAGTACTTC. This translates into CATEPWLNSYEQYF.

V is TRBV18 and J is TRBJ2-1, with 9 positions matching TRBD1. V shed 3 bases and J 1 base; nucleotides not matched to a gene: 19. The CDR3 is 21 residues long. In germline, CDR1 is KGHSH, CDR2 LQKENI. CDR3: CASSPFPGQGRPDDSYNEQFF. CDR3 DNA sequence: TGTGCCAGCTCACCCTTTCCGGGACAGGGAAGGCCTGACGATTCCTACAATGAGCAGTTCTTC.

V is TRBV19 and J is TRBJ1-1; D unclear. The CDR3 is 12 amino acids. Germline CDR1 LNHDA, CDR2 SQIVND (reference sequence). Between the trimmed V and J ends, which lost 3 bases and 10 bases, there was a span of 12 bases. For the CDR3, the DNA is TGTGCCAGTAGTATCGGTGGGCTCGGAGCTTTCTTT. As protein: CASSIGGLGAFF. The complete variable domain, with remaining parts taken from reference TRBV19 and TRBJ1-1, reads DGGITQSPKYLFRKEGQNVTLSCEQNLNHDAMYWYRQDPGQGLRLIYYSQIVNDFQKGDIAEGYSVSREKKESFPLTVTSAQKNPTAFYLCASSIGGLGAFFGQGTRLTVV.

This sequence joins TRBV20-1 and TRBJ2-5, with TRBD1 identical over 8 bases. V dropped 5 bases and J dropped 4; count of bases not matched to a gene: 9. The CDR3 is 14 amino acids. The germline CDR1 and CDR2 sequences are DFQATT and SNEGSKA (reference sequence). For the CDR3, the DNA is TGCAGTGCTGACGGCCGGGACAGGATAGAGACCCAGTACTTC. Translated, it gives CSADGRDRIETQYF.

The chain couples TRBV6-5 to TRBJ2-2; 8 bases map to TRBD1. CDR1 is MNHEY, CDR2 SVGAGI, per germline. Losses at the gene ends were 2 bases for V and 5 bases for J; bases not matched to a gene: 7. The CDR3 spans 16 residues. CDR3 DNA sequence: TGTGCCAGCAGTTACGGACAGGGAGAAGGTACCGGGGAGCTGTTTTTT. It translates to CASSYGQGEGTGELFF.

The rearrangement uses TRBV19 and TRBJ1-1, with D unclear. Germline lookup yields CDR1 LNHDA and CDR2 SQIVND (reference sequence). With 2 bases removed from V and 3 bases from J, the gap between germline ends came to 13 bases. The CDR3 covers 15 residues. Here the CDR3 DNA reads TGTGCCAGTAGTATAAAGGAGGTGGTTTACACTGAAGCTTTCTTT. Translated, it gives CASSIKEVVYTEAFF.

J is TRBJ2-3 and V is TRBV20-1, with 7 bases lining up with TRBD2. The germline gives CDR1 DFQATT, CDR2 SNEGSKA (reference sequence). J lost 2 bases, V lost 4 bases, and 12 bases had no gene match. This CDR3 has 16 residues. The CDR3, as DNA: TGCAGTGCTACCCGGCTAGCGGACCTATACACAGATACGCAGTATTTT. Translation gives CSATRLADLYTDTQYF.

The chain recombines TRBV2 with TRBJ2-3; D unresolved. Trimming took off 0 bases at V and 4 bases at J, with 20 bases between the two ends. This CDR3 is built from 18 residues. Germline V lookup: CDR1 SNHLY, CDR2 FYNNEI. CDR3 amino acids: CASSEALYSQTPSDTQYF. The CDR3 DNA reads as TGTGCCAGCAGTGAAGCGCTTTACAGCCAGACCCCCTCAGATACGCAGTATTTT.

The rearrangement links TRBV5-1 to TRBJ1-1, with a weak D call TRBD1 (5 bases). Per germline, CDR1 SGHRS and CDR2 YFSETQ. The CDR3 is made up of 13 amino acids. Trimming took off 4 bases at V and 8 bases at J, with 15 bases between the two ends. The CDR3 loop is CASSPRWGTEAFF. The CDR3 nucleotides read TGCGCCAGCAGCCCGCGTTGGGGGACCGAAGCTTTCTTT.

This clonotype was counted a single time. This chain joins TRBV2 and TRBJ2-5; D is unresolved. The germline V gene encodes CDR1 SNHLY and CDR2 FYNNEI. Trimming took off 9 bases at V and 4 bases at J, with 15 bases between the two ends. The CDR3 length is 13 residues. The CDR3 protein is CASRPTNGETQYF. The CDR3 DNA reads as TGTGCCAGTCGGCCGACCAACGGAGAGACCCAGTACTTC.

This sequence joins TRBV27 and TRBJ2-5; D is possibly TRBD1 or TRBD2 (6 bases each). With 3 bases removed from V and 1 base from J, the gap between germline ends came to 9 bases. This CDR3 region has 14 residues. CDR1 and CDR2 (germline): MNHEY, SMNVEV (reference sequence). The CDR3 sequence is CASSFGGPQETQYF. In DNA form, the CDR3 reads TGTGCCAGCAGTTTTGGGGGGCCCCAAGAGACCCAGTACTTC.

The CDR3 spells CSARDPGNTEAFF. The CDR3 DNA sequence: TGCAGTGCTAGAGACCCGGGGAACACTGAAGCTTTCTTT. This chain links TRBV20-1 with TRBJ1-1; no definite D call. This CDR3 comprises 13 residues. The V gene lost 0 bases and the J gene lost 1 base, with 6 bases spanning the gap. Germline CDR1 reads DFQATT; CDR2 reads SNEGSKA (reference sequence).

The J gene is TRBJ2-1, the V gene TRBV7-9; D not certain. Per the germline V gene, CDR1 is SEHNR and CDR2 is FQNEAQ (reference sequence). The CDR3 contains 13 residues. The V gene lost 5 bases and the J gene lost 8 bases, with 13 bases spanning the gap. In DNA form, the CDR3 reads TGTGCCAGCAGCCCCCGAGGAACCGATGAGCAGTTCTTC. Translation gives CASSPRGTDEQFF.

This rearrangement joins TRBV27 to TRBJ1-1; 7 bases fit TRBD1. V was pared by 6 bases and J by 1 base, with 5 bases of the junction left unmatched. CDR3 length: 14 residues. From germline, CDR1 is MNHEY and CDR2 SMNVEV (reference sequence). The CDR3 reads CASRLGQANTEAFF. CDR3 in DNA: TGTGCCAGCAGATTAGGACAGGCGAACACTGAAGCTTTCTTT.

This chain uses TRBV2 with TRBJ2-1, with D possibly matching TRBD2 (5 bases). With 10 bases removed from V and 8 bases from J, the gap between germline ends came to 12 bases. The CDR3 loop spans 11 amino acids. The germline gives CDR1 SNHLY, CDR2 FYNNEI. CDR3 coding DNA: TGTGCCACCCAGCTGGGAGATGAGCAGTTCTTC. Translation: CATQLGDEQFF.

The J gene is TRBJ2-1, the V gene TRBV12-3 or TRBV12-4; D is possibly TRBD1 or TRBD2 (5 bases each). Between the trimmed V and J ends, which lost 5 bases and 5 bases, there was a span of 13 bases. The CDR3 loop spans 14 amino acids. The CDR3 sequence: CASSVRDGHNEQFF. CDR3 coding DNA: TGTGCCAGCAGTGTTCGGGACGGCCACAATGAGCAGTTCTTC.